Shown below are 14 T cell receptor beta chains from a single sample sequenced in a study of T cell repertoires in cytomegalovirus infection. TCRdb re-called the reads through MiXCR, storing one row per CDR3 protein. The table has roughly 920,000 distinct CDR3 sequences, around 31% seen once. No antigen has been assigned to these receptors. The sequences come from cultured CD8+ T cells from PBMCs, collected from culture after CMV antigen stimulation. The receptors were sampled from a human donor in good health (CMV status not recorded). Some clones in this sample may be carry-over from other donors' samples.

This clonotype has only a few counts. The V gene is TRBV20-1, the J gene TRBJ2-2; D is undetermined. V was pared by 1 base and J by 6 bases, with 12 bases between. Germline V gene data show CDR1 as DFQATT and CDR2 as SNEGSKA (reference sequence). The CDR3 consists of 14 residues. CDR3 coding DNA: TGCAGTGCTAGAGGAAGAAACGAAGCCGGGGAGCTGTTTTTT. As protein: CSARGRNEAGELFF.

This clonotype was counted between two and nine times. The genes are TRBV12-3 or TRBV12-4 and TRBJ2-3, with no clear D. V was shortened by 8 bases and J by 3 bases, with 6 bases between the two germline ends. This CDR3 comprises 11 residues. The CDR3 DNA is TGTGCCAGCCAGGCGACAGATACGCAGTATTTT. Protein sequence: CASQATDTQYF.

The CDR3 is CATSMAYRDRGNYGYTF. In DNA, the CDR3 is TGTGCCACCAGCATGGCGTACCGGGACAGGGGGAACTATGGCTACACCTTC. The chain couples TRBV15 to TRBJ1-2; 11 bases match TRBD1. V gave up 4 bases and J gave up 2 bases; unmatched junction bases: 9. The CDR3 consists of 17 residues. Per germline, CDR1 LNHNV and CDR2 YYDKDF (reference sequence).

The CDR3 sequence is CASSVDSRLQYV. The DNA of the CDR3 is TGTGCCAGCAGTGTTGACTCCCGCTTGCAGTACGTC. The chain couples TRBV2 to TRBJ2-7; D ambiguous. The CDR3 is 12 amino acids. Germline V gene lookup returns CDR1 SNHLY and CDR2 FYNNEI. Deletions cut 4 bases from V and 9 bases from J, with 13 bases between.

This chain connects TRBV19 to TRBJ2-7; TRBD2 aligns across 8 bases. CDR1 and CDR2 (germline): LNHDA, SQIVND (reference sequence). V trimming: 5 bases; J trimming: 3 bases; junction bases outside the gene matches: 9. CDR3 length: 15 residues. The CDR3 is CASSFSGEPYYEQYF. The DNA of the CDR3 is TGTGCCAGTAGTTTTAGCGGGGAACCCTACTACGAGCAGTACTTC.

V and J are TRBV6-4 and TRBJ2-1, with a weak D call TRBD1 (5 bases). V lost 3 bases, J lost 7 bases, and 10 bases lay in between. Germline V gene sequence: CDR1 MRHNA, CDR2 SNTAGT. The CDR3 covers 13 residues. This CDR3 reads CASSDISGNEQFF. CDR3 coding DNA: TGTGCCAGCAGTGATATTTCAGGGAATGAGCAGTTCTTC.

The V call is TRBV5-4, the J call TRBJ2-7; no clear D. CDR1 SGHNT and CDR2 YYREEE come from the germline V gene (reference sequence). This CDR3 spans 14 amino acids. Trimming left V 4 bases short and J 2 bases short, with 13 bases between. The CDR3 nucleotides read TGTGCCAGCAGCCCGTCCGGGTCCACCTACGAGCAGTACTTC. Translating gives CASSPSGSTYEQYF.

This clonotype was detected only a few times. The genes are TRBV4-3 and TRBJ2-3, with TRBD1 as a possible D gene (6 bases). V lost 7 bases and J 2 bases, leaving 16 bases between the germline ends. Looked up from germline, CDR1 is LGHNA and CDR2 is YSLEER. CDR3 length: 15 amino acids. The chain's CDR3 is CASNIARGTTDTQYF. As DNA, the CDR3 is TGCGCCAGCAACATAGCGAGGGGGACCACAGATACGCAGTATTTT.

About this clonotype: A read error may account for a junction end that differs from germline. The chain combines TRBV20-1 with TRBJ1-2, with 7 bases that match TRBD1. The CDR3 length is 17 residues. Germline V gives CDR1 DFQATT, CDR2 SNEGSKA (reference sequence). CDR3 sequence reads: CSAREEDRTIGEDGYTF. The CDR3 nucleotides read TGCAGTGCGAGAGAGGAGGACAGGACAATCGGGGAGGATGGCTACACCTTC.

This clonotype has ten or more counts. The chain links TRBV7-8 to TRBJ2-5, with 13 nucleotides matching TRBD2. The germline CDR1 and CDR2 sequences are SGHVS and FQNEAQ. The CDR3 is made up of 15 amino acids. J gave up 3 bases and V 4 bases, and 2 bases lay outside the gene matches. The CDR3: CASSSGLAGEETQYF. The CDR3 DNA reads TGTGCCAGCAGCTCAGGACTAGCGGGGGAAGAGACCCAGTACTTC.

This clonotype was detected only a few times. The V and J genes are TRBV7-6 and TRBJ1-1, with D possibly TRBD1 on 6 matching bases. The germline CDR1 and CDR2 sequences are SGHVS and FNYEAQ. The CDR3 consists of 15 residues. V gave up 5 bases and J gave up 7 bases, with 20 bases separating them. CDR3: CASSPIVGAELEAFF. The CDR3 coding sequence is TGTGCCAGCAGCCCTATAGTGGGGGCCGAGCTTGAAGCTTTCTTT.

The chain employs TRBV7-8 and TRBJ1-1; a weak D match, TRBD1 (5 bases). The CDR3 contains 15 residues. Germline loops: CDR1 SGHVS, CDR2 FQNEAQ. Trimming removed 2 bases at V and 1 base at J, with 11 bases between. As DNA, the CDR3 is TGTGCCAGCAGCTTACCGGACAAGAAGAACACTGAAGCTTTCTTT. It yields the protein CASSLPDKKNTEAFF.

V is TRBV7-9 and J is TRBJ1-2; 9 bases align to TRBD1. V lost 6 bases and J lost 6; bases outside the gene matches: 8. The germline gives CDR1 SEHNR, CDR2 FQNEAQ (reference sequence). This CDR3 contains 14 residues. CDR3 DNA: TGTGCCAGCAGTTCGGGGGACAGGGAGGATGGCTACACCTTC. As protein: CASSSGDREDGYTF.

In its sample, this clonotype was seen a few times. This chain connects TRBV4-1 to TRBJ2-3, with TRBD1 matching over 9 bases. V was clipped by 1 base and J by 5 bases; unmatched bases: 7. Germline lookup yields CDR1 MGHRA and CDR2 YSYEKL. The length of the CDR3 is 16 residues. The CDR3 nucleotides are TGCGCCAGCAGCCAAGTACACAGGGGGCGAGAAGATACGCAGTATTTT. It translates to CASSQVHRGREDTQYF.